The clone carrying this T cell receptor (beta chain) has more than one count but fewer than ten. Its specificity is unknown. This record belongs to a study of metastatic and nonmetastatic thyroid tumors. Turning to the study itself: Where malignant and benign thyroid patients were concerned, repertoires were compared across blood and tumor or nodule tissue.

The CDR3 extends over 14 amino acids. Germline CDR1 SGHTA, CDR2 FQGNSA. Trimming cost V 5 bases and J 7 bases, with 15 bases left between them. Regarding the study as a whole: The reported finding was significantly higher TCR beta diversity in malignant thyroid tumors relative to benign nodules, in blood and tumor.

Methods used by the authors: Researchers built a distant-metastasis classifier for papillary thyroid cancer that drew on CDR3 differences across clinicopathological groups. With MiXCR, TCRdb called clones anew from the PCR reads. V and J calls and clone size were set by TCRdb, not the authors. Among several thousand clones listed, 35% were seen once. All patients were untreated before thyroid surgery. The J gene is TRBJ2-1, the V gene TRBV7-2; possibly TRBD1 for D (5 bases). The clonotype comes from a female donor with papillary thyroid cancer or a benign thyroid nodule (not recorded which). Some clones in this sample may be carry-over from other donors' samples. Sequenced material: adjacent normal tissue. Here the CDR3 reads CASSPWVGPNEQFF. In nucleotides, the CDR3 is TGTGCCAGCAGCCCCTGGGTGGGGCCGAATGAGCAGTTCTTC.